Detailed here is one T cell receptor beta chain. Produced via immunoSEQ multiplex PCR; TCRdb's table is partial and in-frame only. The sample consists of about 64,000 clones, 88% of them appearing once. The CDR3 has 16 residues. In germline, CDR1 is MNHNY, CDR2 SVGAGI (reference sequence). V lost 5 bases and J lost 3; bases outside the gene matches: 12. This sample was included in a study of blood T cell repertoires in COVID-19. Seattle participants joined during active infection and were tracked over time. V and J are TRBV6-6 and TRBJ2-5; 7 bases map to TRBD1. Sequenced sample: peripheral blood. This TCR derives from a woman aged 55-70 years with COVID-19, enrolled during active disease. The CDR3 region is CASSTSLDRQEETQYF. CDR3 bases: TGTGCCAGCAGTACATCCCTGGACAGGCAAGAAGAGACCCAGTACTTC.